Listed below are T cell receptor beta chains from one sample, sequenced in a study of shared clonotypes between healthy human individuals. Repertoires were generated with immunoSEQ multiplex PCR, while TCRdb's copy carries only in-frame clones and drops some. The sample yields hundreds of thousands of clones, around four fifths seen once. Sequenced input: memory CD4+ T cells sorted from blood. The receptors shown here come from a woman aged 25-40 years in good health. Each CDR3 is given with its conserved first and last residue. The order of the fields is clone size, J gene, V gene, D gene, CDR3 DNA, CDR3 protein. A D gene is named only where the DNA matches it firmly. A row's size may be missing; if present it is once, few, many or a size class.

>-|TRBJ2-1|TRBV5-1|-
TGCGCCAGCAGCTTGGACAGCCGGGGCTACAATGAGCAGTTCTTC
CASSLDSRGYNEQFF
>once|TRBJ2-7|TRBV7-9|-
TGTGCCAGCAGCTCCTCTTCGGCCCGCGAGCAGTACTTC
CASSSSSAREQYF
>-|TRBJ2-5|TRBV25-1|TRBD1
TGTGCCAGCAGTGGGCAACGGACAGGGGAGGAGGAGACCCAGTACTTC
CASSGQRTGEEETQYF
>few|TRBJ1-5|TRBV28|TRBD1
TGTGCCAGCAGGTCTGGGACAGGGAGCGAGCCCCAGCATTTT
CASRSGTGSEPQHF
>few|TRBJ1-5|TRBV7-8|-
TGTGCCAGCAGCTTAGGGGGGATAGATCAGCCCCAGCATTTT
CASSLGGIDQPQHF
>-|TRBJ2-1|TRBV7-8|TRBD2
TGTGCCAGCAGCTTAACTAGCGGGAGCACATTCTCCTACAATGAGCAGTTCTTC
CASSLTSGSTFSYNEQFF
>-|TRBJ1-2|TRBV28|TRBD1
TGTGCCAGCAGGAGGACAGGAGCTAACTATGGCTACACCTTC
CASRRTGANYGYTF
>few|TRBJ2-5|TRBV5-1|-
TGCGCCAGCAGCTTGTTGCGGGGACGGGAGACCCAGTACTTC
CASSLLRGRETQYF
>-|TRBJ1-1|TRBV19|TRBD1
TGTGCCAGTAGATCCTTGACAGGGGGGGACACTGAAGCTTTCTTT
CASRSLTGGDTEAFF
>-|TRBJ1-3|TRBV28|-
TGTGCCAGCAGTTCTCCGAGGAGTAGCTCTGGAAACACCATATATTTT
CASSSPRSSSGNTIYF
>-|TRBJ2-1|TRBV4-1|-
TGCGCCAGCTCCCGAAGGGGACTGCACAATGAGCAGTTCTTC
CASSRRGLHNEQFF
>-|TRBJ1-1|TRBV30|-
TGTGCCTGGAGCGCAACAGAGAACACTGAAGCTTTCTTT
CAWSATENTEAFF
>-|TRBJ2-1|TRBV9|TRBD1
TGTGCCAGCAGTGGACAGGGGGCCTCCTACAATGAGCAGTTCTTC
CASSGQGASYNEQFF
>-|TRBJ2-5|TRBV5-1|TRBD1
TGCGCCAGCAGCTTGGGAAGGGGGCGACTAGAGACCCAGTACTTC
CASSLGRGRLETQYF
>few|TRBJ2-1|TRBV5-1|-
TGCGCCAGCAGCGCAACATCTCCCGAATACAATGAGCAGTTCTTC
CASSATSPEYNEQFF
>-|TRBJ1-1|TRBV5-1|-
TGCGCCAGCAGCTTGGGGGACCTTGAAGCTTTCTTT
CASSLGDLEAFF
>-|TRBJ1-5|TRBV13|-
TGTGCCAGCAGCTTAGGACGGGTCAATCAGCCCCAGCATTTT
CASSLGRVNQPQHF
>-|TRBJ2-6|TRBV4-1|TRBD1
TGCGCCAGCAGCCAAGCTGGGGGCAGGGGGCCCTCTGGGGCCAACGTCCTGACTTTC
CASSQAGGRGPSGANVLTF
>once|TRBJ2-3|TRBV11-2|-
TGTGCCAGCAGCTCACAGGAGGGGGGCACAGATACGCAGTATTTT
CASSSQEGGTDTQYF
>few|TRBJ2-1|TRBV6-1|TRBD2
TGTGCCAGCAGTGAAATAGGCGGGAGCTCCTACAATGAGCAGTTCTTC
CASSEIGGSSYNEQFF
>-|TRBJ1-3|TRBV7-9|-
TGTGCCAGCAGAGGAGACGGTGGAAACACCATATATTTT
CASRGDGGNTIYF
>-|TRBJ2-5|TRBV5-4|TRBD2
TGTGCCAGCAGCTTATGGGGTGGCGGGAGTGGTGGTGAGACCCAGTACTTC
CASSLWGGGSGGETQYF
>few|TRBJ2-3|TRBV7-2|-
TGTGCCAGCAGTCCCGTTTCAGATACGCAGTATTTT
CASSPVSDTQYF
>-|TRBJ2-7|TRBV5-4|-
TGTGCCAGCAGCGAAGGCTACTCGTACGAGCAGTACTTC
CASSEGYSYEQYF
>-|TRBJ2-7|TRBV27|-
TGTGCCAGCAGCGCTAGCGACCTCTCCTACGAGCAGTACTTC
CASSASDLSYEQYF
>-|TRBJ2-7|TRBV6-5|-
TGTGCCAGCACTTCTTGGACTGGGGGCTCCTACGAGCAGTACTTC
CASTSWTGGSYEQYF
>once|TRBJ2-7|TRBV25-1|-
TGTGCCAGCAGTGAATCCTACGGGGACATTTGGAGCGAGCAGTACTTC
CASSESYGDIWSEQYF
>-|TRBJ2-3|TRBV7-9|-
TGTGCCAGCAGCTTAAGACGGGGCGCTAGCACAGATACGCAGTATTTT
CASSLRRGASTDTQYF
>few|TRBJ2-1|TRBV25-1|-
TGTGCCAGCAGTGAATCCGAAGGCAGCTCCTACAATGAGCAGTTCTTC
CASSESEGSSYNEQFF
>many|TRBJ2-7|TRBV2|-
TGTGCCAGCAGGAAGACAGGTACCTACGAGCAGTACTTC
CASRKTGTYEQYF
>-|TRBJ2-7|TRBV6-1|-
TGTGCCAGCAGCGGGGGGACAGTGTTAGAACAGTACTTC
CASSGGTVLEQYF
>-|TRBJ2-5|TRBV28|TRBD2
TGTGCCAGCAGTTTCGGCGGGAGGGAGACCCAGTACTTC
CASSFGGRETQYF
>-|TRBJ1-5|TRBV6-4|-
TGTGCCAGCAGTGGGCCCCGAGGACCCGAAAAAGACTATAGCAATCAGCCCCAGCATTTT
CASSGPRGPEKDYSNQPQHF
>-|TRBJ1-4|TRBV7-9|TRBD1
TGTGCCAGCAGGATCGGGACAGGTCATGAAAAACTGTTTTTT
CASRIGTGHEKLFF
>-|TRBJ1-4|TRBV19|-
TGTGCCAGTAGTATGTCCCGGATCAATGAAAAACTGTTTTTT
CASSMSRINEKLFF
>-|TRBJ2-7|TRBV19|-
TGTGCCAGTAGCGGATATCACTCCTACGAGCAGTACTTC
CASSGYHSYEQYF
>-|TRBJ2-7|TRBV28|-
TGTGCCAGCAGTTTAAAGTCGAGCGGGTGGGGGTACGAGCAGTACTTC
CASSLKSSGWGYEQYF